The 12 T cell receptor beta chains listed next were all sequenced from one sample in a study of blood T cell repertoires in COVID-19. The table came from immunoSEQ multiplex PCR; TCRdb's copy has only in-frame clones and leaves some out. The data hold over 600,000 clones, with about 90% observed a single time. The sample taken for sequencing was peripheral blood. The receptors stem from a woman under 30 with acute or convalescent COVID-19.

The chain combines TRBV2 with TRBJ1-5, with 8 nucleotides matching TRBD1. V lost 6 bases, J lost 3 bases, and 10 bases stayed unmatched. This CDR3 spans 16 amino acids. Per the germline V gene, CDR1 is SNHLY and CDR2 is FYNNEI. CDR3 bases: TGTGCCAGCAGGAGCCCAGGGGGCGCTTCCAATCAGCCCCAGCATTTT. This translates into CASRSPGGASNQPQHF.

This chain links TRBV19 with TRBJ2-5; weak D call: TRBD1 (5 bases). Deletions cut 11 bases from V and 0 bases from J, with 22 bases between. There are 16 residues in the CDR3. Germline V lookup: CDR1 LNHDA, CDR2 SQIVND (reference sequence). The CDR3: CAALPSGPGDQETQYF. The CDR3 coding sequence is TGTGCCGCCTTACCATCAGGGCCTGGCGACCAAGAGACCCAGTACTTC.

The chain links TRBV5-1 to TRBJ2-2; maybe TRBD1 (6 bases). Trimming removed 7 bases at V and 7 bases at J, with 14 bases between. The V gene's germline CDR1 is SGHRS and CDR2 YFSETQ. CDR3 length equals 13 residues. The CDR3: CASGRQVVGELFF. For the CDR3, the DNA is TGCGCCAGCGGCCGACAGGTTGTCGGGGAGCTGTTTTTT.

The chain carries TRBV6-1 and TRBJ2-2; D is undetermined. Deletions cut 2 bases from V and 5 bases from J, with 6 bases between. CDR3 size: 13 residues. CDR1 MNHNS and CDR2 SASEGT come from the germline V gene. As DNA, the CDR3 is TGTGCCAGCAGTGAACGGTGGACCGGGGAGCTGTTTTTT. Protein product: CASSERWTGELFF.

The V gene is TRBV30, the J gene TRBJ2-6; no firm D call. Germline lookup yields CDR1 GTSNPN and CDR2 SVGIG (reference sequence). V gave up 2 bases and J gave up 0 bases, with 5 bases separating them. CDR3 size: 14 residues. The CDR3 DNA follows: TGTGCCTGGAGTTTCTACTCTGGGGCCAACGTCCTGACTTTC. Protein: CAWSFYSGANVLTF.

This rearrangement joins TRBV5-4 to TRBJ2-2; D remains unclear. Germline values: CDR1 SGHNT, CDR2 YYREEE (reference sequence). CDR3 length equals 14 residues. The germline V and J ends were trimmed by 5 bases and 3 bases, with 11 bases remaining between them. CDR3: CASRSGWDTGELFF. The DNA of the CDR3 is TGTGCCAGCAGGTCCGGGTGGGACACCGGGGAGCTGTTTTTT. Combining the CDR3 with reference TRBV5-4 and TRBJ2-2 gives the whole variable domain ETGVTQSPTHLIKTRGQQVTLRCSSQSGHNTVSWYQQALGQGPQFIFQYYREEENGRGNFPPRFSGLQFPNYSSELNVNALELDDSALYLCASRSGWDTGELFFGEGSRLTVL.

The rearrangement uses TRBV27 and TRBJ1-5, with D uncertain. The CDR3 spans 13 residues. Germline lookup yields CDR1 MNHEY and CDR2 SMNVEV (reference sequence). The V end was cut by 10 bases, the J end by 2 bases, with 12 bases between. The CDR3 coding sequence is TGTGCCACCGGGTCCGGGGGCAATCAGCCCCAGCATTTT. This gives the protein CATGSGGNQPQHF.

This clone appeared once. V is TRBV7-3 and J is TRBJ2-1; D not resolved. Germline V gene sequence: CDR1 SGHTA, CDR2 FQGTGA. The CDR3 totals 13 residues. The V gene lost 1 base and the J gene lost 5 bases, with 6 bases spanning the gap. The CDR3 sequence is CASSLIPNNEQFF. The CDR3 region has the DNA TGTGCCAGCAGCTTAATTCCTAACAATGAGCAGTTCTTC. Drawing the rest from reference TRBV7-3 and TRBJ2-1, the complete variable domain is GAGVSQTPSNKVTEKGKYVELRCDPISGHTALYWYRQSLGQGPEFLIYFQGTGAADDSGLPNDRFFAVRPEGSVSTLKIQRTERGDSAVYLCASSLIPNNEQFFGPGTRLTVL.

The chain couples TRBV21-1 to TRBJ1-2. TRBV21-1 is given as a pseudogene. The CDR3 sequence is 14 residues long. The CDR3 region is CASSKATGRDGYTF. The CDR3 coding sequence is TGTGCCAGCAGCAAAGCGACGGGGAGGGATGGCTACACCTTC.

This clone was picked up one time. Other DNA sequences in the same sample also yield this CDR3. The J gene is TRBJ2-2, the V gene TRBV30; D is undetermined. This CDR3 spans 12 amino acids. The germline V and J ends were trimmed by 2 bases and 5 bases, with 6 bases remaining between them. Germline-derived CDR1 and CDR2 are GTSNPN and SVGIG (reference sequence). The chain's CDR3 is CAWSLNTGELFF. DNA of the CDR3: TGTGCCTGGAGTCTTAATACCGGGGAGCTGTTTTTT.

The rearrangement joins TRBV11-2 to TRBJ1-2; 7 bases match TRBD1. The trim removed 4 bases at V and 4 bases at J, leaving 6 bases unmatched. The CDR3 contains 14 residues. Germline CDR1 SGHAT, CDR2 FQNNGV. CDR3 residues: CASSSTWTGYGYTF. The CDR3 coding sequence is TGTGCCAGCAGCTCCACCTGGACAGGCTATGGCTACACCTTC.

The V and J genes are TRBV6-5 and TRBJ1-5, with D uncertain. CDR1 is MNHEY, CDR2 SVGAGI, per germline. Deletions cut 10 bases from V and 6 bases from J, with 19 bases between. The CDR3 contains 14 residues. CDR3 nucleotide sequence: TGTGCCATCGCGGATGGTGGGTTCGTTCAGCCCCAGCATTTT. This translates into CAIADGGFVQPQHF.